A single sample gave rise to the 32 T cell receptor beta chains below, sequenced in a study of cytomegalovirus exposure and HLA in healthy donors. The PCR had 60 Vbeta and 13 Jbeta primers. Sequencing used immunoSEQ multiplex PCR; TCRdb keeps in-frame clones, though not all of them. In the table there are under 100,000 clones, over 70% of which are singletons. Material for sequencing was PBMCs. The receptors derive from a man aged 40-55 years in good health and CMV-seronegative.

The chain has TRBV9 and TRBJ2-3; 9 positions agree with TRBD2. V trimming: 0 bases; J trimming: 5 bases; junction bases outside the gene matches: 1. Germline loops: CDR1 SGDLS, CDR2 YYNGEE. The CDR3 contains 14 residues. The CDR3 DNA reads as TGTGCCAGCAGCGTAGGCGGGGGGGAAGATACGCAGTATTTT. Its translation is CASSVGGGEDTQYF.

The chain uses TRBV9 and TRBJ2-3, with TRBD1 matching over 8 bases. The germline CDR1 and CDR2 sequences are SGDLS and YYNGEE. The CDR3 totals 17 residues. V shed 0 bases and J 2 bases; nucleotides not matched to a gene: 8. The CDR3: CASSVEDRDAPTDTQYF. CDR3 DNA sequence: TGTGCCAGCAGCGTAGAGGACAGGGATGCCCCCACAGATACGCAGTATTTT. Using reference TRBV9 and TRBJ2-3 for the parts outside the CDR3, the full variable domain is DSGVTQTPKHLITATGQRVTLRCSPRSGDLSVYWYQQSLDQGLQFLIQYYNGEERAKGNILERFSAQQFPDLHSELNLSSLELGDSALYFCASSVEDRDAPTDTQYFGPGTRLTVL.

This clone turned up a few times. The gene calls are TRBV29-1 and TRBJ2-7, with a weak D call TRBD1 (5 bases). The germline CDR1 and CDR2 sequences are SQVTM and ANQGSEA. Trimming removed 7 bases at V and 5 bases at J, with 15 bases between. The CDR3 is 12 residues long. For the CDR3, the DNA is TGCAGCGCTCGGACACAACTCAACGAGCAGTACTTC. The encoded protein is CSARTQLNEQYF.

As for this clone: Different DNA sequences within this sample yield the same CDR3. The chain joins TRBV18 to TRBJ1-1; D is undetermined. Germline values: CDR1 KGHSH, CDR2 LQKENI. Trimming left V 6 bases short and J 0 bases short, with 11 bases between. This CDR3 comprises 14 residues. This CDR3 is CASSPAELNTEAFF. The CDR3 DNA sequence: TGTGCCAGCTCCCCAGCAGAACTGAACACTGAAGCTTTCTTT.

The chain is built from TRBV4-1 and TRBJ1-2; D is perhaps TRBD1 (5 bases). Germline V gene lookup returns CDR1 MGHRA and CDR2 YSYEKL. V was pared by 5 bases and J by 2 bases, with 15 bases between. CDR3 length: 15 amino acids. CDR3 nucleotide sequence: TGCGCCAGCAGCTTTGGGGGGATTGGGAACTATGGCTACACCTTC. It yields the protein CASSFGGIGNYGYTF.

This chain connects TRBV7-9 to TRBJ2-5; 8 bases match TRBD1. The germline V gene has CDR1 SEHNR and CDR2 FQNEAQ (reference sequence). The CDR3 extends over 14 amino acids. Trimming cost V 1 base and J 4 bases; bases outside gene matches: 2. Written as DNA, the CDR3 is TGTGCCAGCAGCTTAGTTACAGGGGGAGAGACCCAGTACTTC. This codes for CASSLVTGGETQYF.

This clone was recorded once. The rearrangement uses TRBV11-1 and TRBJ1-5, with D maybe TRBD1 (5 bases). The CDR3 is 13 residues long. Germline values: CDR1 SGHAT, CDR2 FQDESV (reference sequence). Trimming removed 5 bases from V and 4 bases from J, with 9 bases in between. CDR3 nucleotides: TGTGCCAGCAGCCCCACAGGTAATCAGCCCCAGCATTTT. Its protein product is CASSPTGNQPQHF. Filled out from reference TRBV11-1 and TRBJ1-5, the complete variable domain reads EAEVAQSPRYKITEKSQAVAFWCDPISGHATLYWYRQILGQGPELLVQFQDESVVDDSQLPKDRFSAERLKGVDSTLKIQPAELGDSAMYLCASSPTGNQPQHFGDGTRLSIL.

In its sample, this clone was seen once. The chain has TRBV5-8 and TRBJ1-6; 9 positions match TRBD1. CDR3 length equals 14 residues. V lost 4 bases, J lost 10 bases, and 6 bases stayed unmatched. CDR1 and CDR2 from the germline V gene are SGHTS and YDEGEE. CDR3 amino acids: CASSRTGVWSPLHF. The DNA for the CDR3 is TGTGCCAGCAGCCGGACAGGGGTTTGGTCACCCCTCCACTTT.

The V call is TRBV9, the J call TRBJ2-3; TRBD2 matches 10 bases. The CDR3 consists of 17 residues. V was clipped by 0 bases and J by 2 bases; unmatched bases: 6. Germline CDR1 reads SGDLS; CDR2 reads YYNGEE. The CDR3 region is CASSVVAGLAATDTQYF. The DNA of the CDR3 is TGTGCCAGCAGCGTAGTAGCAGGACTAGCGGCCACAGATACGCAGTATTTT. The full variable domain, completed using reference TRBV9 and TRBJ2-3, is DSGVTQTPKHLITATGQRVTLRCSPRSGDLSVYWYQQSLDQGLQFLIQYYNGEERAKGNILERFSAQQFPDLHSELNLSSLELGDSALYFCASSVVAGLAATDTQYFGPGTRLTVL.

This clone was picked up one time. The genes are TRBV6-5 and TRBJ1-1; the D gene is possibly TRBD1 (6 bases). CDR3 length: 15 residues. The ends were cut back, 0 bases at V and 10 bases at J, with 18 bases in the middle. Germline CDR1 MNHEY, CDR2 SVGAGI. The CDR3 region has the DNA TGTGCCAGCAGTTACTCGAGGACAGTTGAATTGGTAGCTTTCTTT. Its translation: CASSYSRTVELVAFF.

The V and J genes are TRBV5-4 and TRBJ1-2; the D is unclear. The germline CDR1 and CDR2 sequences are SGHNT and YYREEE (reference sequence). The V and J ends lost 4 bases and 5 bases respectively, with 24 bases between them. CDR3 length: 17 amino acids. The CDR3 DNA is TGTGCCAGCAGCGTCAAACGGCCCCTATCGACGGGATATGGCTACACCTTC. Amino acid sequence: CASSVKRPLSTGYGYTF.

This sequence joins TRBV2 and TRBJ2-6, with TRBD1 as a possible D gene (6 bases). CDR3 length: 15 amino acids. V lost 6 bases to trimming and J lost 2 bases, with 11 bases between them. Germline V lookup: CDR1 SNHLY, CDR2 FYNNEI. CDR3 sequence: CASRGDIAGANVLTF. The DNA for the CDR3 is TGTGCCAGCAGGGGGGACATTGCTGGGGCCAACGTCCTGACTTTC.

The chain joins TRBV6-1 to TRBJ2-7; D is undetermined. Germline V gives CDR1 MNHNS, CDR2 SASEGT. The CDR3 is 13 amino acids. Trimming removed 7 bases at V and 5 bases at J, with 15 bases between. The CDR3 reads CASIGQATDEQYF. DNA of the CDR3: TGTGCCAGCATAGGTCAGGCTACCGACGAGCAGTACTTC.

The rearrangement uses TRBV6-5 and TRBJ1-1; tentatively, D is TRBD1 (5 bases). V shed 7 bases and J shed 4 bases, with 16 bases lying between them. The CDR3 sequence is 14 residues long. Germline V CDR1 and CDR2: MNHEY, SVGAGI. The CDR3 spells CASTFLGAGTEAFF. Here the CDR3 DNA reads TGTGCCAGCACCTTCTTAGGGGCTGGCACTGAAGCTTTCTTT.

Only a few counts were recorded for this clone. The rearrangement uses TRBV18 and TRBJ1-4; D is perhaps TRBD1 (6 bases). The germline CDR1 and CDR2 sequences are KGHSH and LQKENI. The CDR3 has 14 residues. V was cut by 4 bases and J by 6 bases, with 12 bases left in between. DNA for the CDR3: TGTGCCAGCTCACTCGGGACATCTGATGAAAAACTGTTTTTT. Its protein is CASSLGTSDEKLFF.

This clone was observed a handful of times. The chain links TRBV7-9 to TRBJ1-1, with D maybe TRBD1 (5 bases). The CDR3 consists of 14 residues. V lost 5 bases and J 5 bases, leaving 15 bases between the germline ends. The germline V gene encodes CDR1 SEHNR and CDR2 FQNEAQ (reference sequence). The CDR3 spells CASSPATGGTEAFF. In DNA form, the CDR3 reads TGTGCCAGCAGCCCGGCGACGGGGGGTACTGAAGCTTTCTTT.

This clone came up once. This sequence joins TRBV7-7 and TRBJ2-2, with 10 bases lining up with TRBD1. The ends lost 1 base at V and 5 bases at J; junction bases unmatched: 1. The CDR3 contains 15 residues. The germline V gene encodes CDR1 SSHAT and CDR2 FNYEAQ (reference sequence). The CDR3 reads CASSLGQGATGELFF. CDR3 coding DNA: TGTGCCAGCAGCTTAGGACAGGGGGCGACCGGGGAGCTGTTTTTT.

The V and J genes are TRBV6-6 and TRBJ1-2; D remains ambiguous. The CDR3 is 13 amino acids. Germline V gives CDR1 MNHNY, CDR2 SVGAGI (reference sequence). V was pared by 4 bases and J by 4 bases, with 10 bases between. The CDR3 nucleotides are TGTGCCAGCAGTTTTGAGAACTCCTATGGCTACACCTTC. This gives the protein CASSFENSYGYTF.

This clone occurred a few times. V usage is TRBV6-1 and J usage is TRBJ2-7, with TRBD2 as a possible D gene (6 bases). There are 14 residues in the CDR3. V lost 7 bases and J 0 bases, leaving 13 bases between the germline ends. CDR1 and CDR2 (germline): MNHNS, SASEGT. The CDR3 region is CASTDGGISYEQYF. The CDR3 DNA is TGTGCCAGCACGGATGGGGGGATCTCCTACGAGCAGTACTTC.

Regarding this clone: Relative to the germline gene, one junction end is altered; a read error may explain this. V gene TRBV4-3 combines with J gene TRBJ1-3; TRBD1 might be the D (6 bases). The germline CDR1 and CDR2 sequences are LGHNA and YSLEER. This CDR3 spans 17 amino acids. CDR3 nucleotide sequence: TGCGCTAGCAGCCAAGAGGGGGGACTGGCTACTGGAAACACCATATATTTT. Its protein is CASSQEGGLATGNTIYF.

The genes are TRBV7-3 and TRBJ1-1, with a tentative D call TRBD1 (6 bases). The V end lost 5 bases, the J end lost 1 base, and 11 bases lay between the germline ends. CDR3 length: 14 residues. Germline assignment: CDR1 SGHTA and CDR2 FQGTGA. The CDR3: CASSPGQSNTEAFF. CDR3 sequence (DNA): TGTGCCAGCAGCCCCGGACAGTCGAACACTGAAGCTTTCTTT.

The chain has TRBV14 and TRBJ2-7; TRBD1 aligns across 7 bases. V was pared by 6 bases and J by 1 base, with 6 bases of the junction left unmatched. There are 14 residues in the CDR3. Germline CDR1 and CDR2: SGHDN and FVKESK. The CDR3 nucleotides are TGTGCCAGCAGTTTCGGGACAGCGTCCTACGAGCAGTACTTC. Translated, it gives CASSFGTASYEQYF.

The V call is TRBV4-3, the J call TRBJ2-3; D unresolved. The CDR3 is made up of 12 amino acids. V lost 2 bases and J 5 bases, leaving 5 bases between the germline ends. Germline loops: CDR1 LGHNA, CDR2 YSLEER. CDR3: CASSQSGDTQYF. The CDR3 nucleotides are TGCGCCAGCAGCCAATCAGGAGATACGCAGTATTTT.

This chain uses TRBV18 with TRBJ2-1; D might be TRBD1 (6 bases). Trimming stripped 2 bases from V and 5 bases from J, with 7 bases between. CDR3 size: 13 residues. Germline V gives CDR1 KGHSH, CDR2 LQKENI. CDR3 loop: CASSPGQNNEQFF. CDR3 nucleotide sequence: TGTGCCAGCTCACCAGGACAGAACAATGAGCAGTTCTTC.

The CDR3 sequence is CASSLRGANEKLFF. CDR3 nucleotide sequence: TGTGCCAGCTCACTCAGGGGGGCTAATGAAAAACTGTTTTTT. The gene calls are TRBV18 and TRBJ1-4; TRBD1 matches at 7 bases. Trimming at V came to 4 bases and at J to 3 bases, leaving 2 bases not matched to a gene. CDR3 length: 14 residues. CDR1 is KGHSH and CDR2 is LQKENI in the germline V gene.

V and J are TRBV2 and TRBJ1-6; a possible D gene is TRBD1 (5 bases). This CDR3 is 14 amino acids long. Germline lookup yields CDR1 SNHLY and CDR2 FYNNEI. V dropped 8 bases and J dropped 7 bases, with 15 bases sitting between them. Here the CDR3 DNA reads TGTGCCAGCGGGTTAGGACGGGGGAATTCACCCCTCCACTTT. Protein sequence: CASGLGRGNSPLHF.

CDR3 in DNA: TGTGCCAGTAGTATAGTGGGGACTGGCTATGGCTACACCTTC. Residues: CASSIVGTGYGYTF. This rearrangement joins TRBV19 to TRBJ1-2; D perhaps matches TRBD1 (5 bases). This CDR3 region has 14 residues. Germline assignment: CDR1 LNHDA and CDR2 SQIVND (reference sequence). V lost 1 base to trimming and J lost 4 bases, with 10 bases between them.

This clone was seen once. V is TRBV19 and J is TRBJ1-6, with D perhaps TRBD1 (5 bases). Trimming took off 3 bases at V and 9 bases at J, with 15 bases between the two ends. This CDR3 is 15 amino acids long. The germline V gene has CDR1 LNHDA and CDR2 SQIVND (reference sequence). The CDR3 DNA sequence: TGTGCCAGTAGTATTATGGACAACAACGTTTCACCCCTCCACTTT. Encoded protein: CASSIMDNNVSPLHF.

This clone was seen more than once but under ten times. This chain joins TRBV19 and TRBJ2-2; 9 bases are shared with TRBD1. Germline CDR1 is LNHDA and CDR2 is SQIVND (reference sequence). The CDR3 loop spans 14 amino acids. J lost 4 bases, V lost 4 bases, and 1 base had no gene match. The CDR3 loop reads CASSRTGATGELFF. The CDR3 DNA follows: TGTGCCAGTAGTAGGACAGGGGCCACCGGGGAGCTGTTTTTT.

This clone was detected only once. The chain employs TRBV7-6 and TRBJ2-7; no clear D. Deletions cut 0 bases from V and 5 bases from J, with 11 bases between. This CDR3 has 14 residues. The germline V gene has CDR1 SGHVS and CDR2 FNYEAQ. The CDR3 DNA follows: TGTGCCAGCAGCTTAGCCTATCTAGGTGACGAGCAGTACTTC. Translating gives CASSLAYLGDEQYF.

In its sample, this clone was seen once. The chain links TRBV9 to TRBJ2-7; 11 bases map to TRBD2. With V trimmed by 4 bases and J by 4 bases, 10 bases remained unmatched. The germline V gene encodes CDR1 SGDLS and CDR2 YYNGEE. This CDR3 has 16 residues. The DNA for the CDR3 is TGTGCCAGCAGCCCCCGAGGGGGACTAGCGGATTACGAGCAGTACTTC. Translated, it gives CASSPRGGLADYEQYF.

CDR3 protein: CASSAGTDAGVNYGYTF. CDR3 DNA sequence: TGTGCCAGCAGCGCCGGGACAGATGCTGGGGTTAACTATGGCTACACCTTC. The V and J genes are TRBV9 and TRBJ1-2; 7 bases map to TRBD1. Per the germline V gene, CDR1 is SGDLS and CDR2 is YYNGEE. V lost 3 bases to trimming and J lost 1 base; unmatched junction nucleotides: 12. CDR3 length: 17 amino acids.